This is a list of T cell receptor beta chains from one sample in a study of identical twins. Each CDR3 protein gets one entry after TCRdb re-called the 5' RACE reads with MiXCR. This sample yields around 680,000 distinct CDR3 sequences, of which less than 10% are seen a single time; roughly 0.97% belongs to the top ten. These sequences were also reported in another study, on yellow fever vaccine responses in identical twins.

The sequencing input was PBMCs. The receptors come from a woman under 30 in good health. CDR3s include the opening cysteine and the closing phenylalanine or tryptophan. Each record gives: D gene, J gene, V gene, clone size, CDR3 DNA, CDR3 protein. The D gene is left open where the match is weak. A row's size may be missing; if present it is once, few, many or a size class.

TRBD1 | TRBJ1-2 | TRBV6-4 | few | TGTGCCAGCAGTGACTCGGAGACAGGGTATGGCTACACCTTC | CASSDSETGYGYTF
- | TRBJ2-7 | TRBV29-1 | many | TGCAGCGTTGAAGATCTACGGAGCGGGTACGAGCAGTACTTC | CSVEDLRSGYEQYF
- | TRBJ2-4 | TRBV29-1 | - | TGCAGCGCCCGGGACTCAGTAGCCAAAAACATTCAGTACTTC | CSARDSVAKNIQYF
TRBD2 | TRBJ2-7 | TRBV6-2/TRBV6-3 | - | TGTGCCAGCAGACAGGGACTAGCGGGAGTCTACTACGAGCAGTACTTC | CASRQGLAGVYYEQYF
- | TRBJ2-3 | TRBV18 | few | TGTGCCAGCTCATCAATTTCTAGCACAGATACGCAGTATTTT | CASSSISSTDTQYF
- | TRBJ1-4 | TRBV12-3/TRBV12-4 | - | TGTGCCAGCAGATCACAGGTTGATCACGAAAAACTGTTTTTT | CASRSQVDHEKLFF
- | TRBJ2-7 | TRBV27 | few | TGTGCCACCTCAGAATTGCACGAATCCGCCGAGCAGTACTTC | CATSELHESAEQYF
TRBD1 | TRBJ1-2 | TRBV2 | - | TGTGCCAGCAGTGAACGGGACAGTTATGGCTACACCTTC | CASSERDSYGYTF
TRBD1 | TRBJ2-7 | TRBV7-6 | - | TGTGCCAGCAGCCCCGGTTCCCCAGGGGGCTTCTACGAGCAGTACTTC | CASSPGSPGGFYEQYF
TRBD2 | TRBJ2-2 | TRBV18 | many | TGTGCCAGCTCACCACGGCTAGCGGTGAACACCGGGGAGCTGTTTTTT | CASSPRLAVNTGELFF
- | TRBJ1-2 | TRBV14 | - | TGTGCCAGCAGCCAAGGCGACAGGACAAACTATGGCTACACCTTC | CASSQGDRTNYGYTF
TRBD2 | TRBJ2-7 | TRBV20-1 | - | TGCAGTGCTACCCGGACTAGCGGGATGGCCGAGCAGTACTTC | CSATRTSGMAEQYF
TRBD1 | TRBJ2-7 | TRBV28 | few | TGTGCCAGCAGGCGGACAGGGCGACCTCCCTACGAGCAGTACTTC | CASRRTGRPPYEQYF
- | TRBJ2-3 | TRBV12-1 | few | TGTGCCAGCAGCTTTGTGGGGGAAGTTGGCACAGATACGCAGTATTTT | CASSFVGEVGTDTQYF
TRBD2 | TRBJ2-7 | TRBV6-2/TRBV6-3 | few | TGTGCCAGCAGACTAGCGGGCGACTTAACCTACGAGCAGTACTTC | CASRLAGDLTYEQYF
TRBD2 | TRBJ2-5 | TRBV2 | few | TGTGCCAGCACGAAGGGACTAGCGGGAGGGGAGGAGACCCAGTACTTC | CASTKGLAGGEETQYF
TRBD2 | TRBJ2-1 | TRBV28 | - | TGTGCCAGCAGTTCCTTAGCGGGGGGAACCAATGAGCAGTTCTTC | CASSSLAGGTNEQFF
- | TRBJ1-2 | TRBV5-6 | - | TGTGCCAGCAGCGGGCCCGGGGGGCAGGAGGGCTACACCTTC | CASSGPGGQEGYTF
TRBD2 | TRBJ2-1 | TRBV20-1 | - | TGCAGTGCTACTAGCGGGGGACTCGGGGAGCAGTTCTTC | CSATSGGLGEQFF
- | TRBJ1-1 | TRBV29-1 | many | TGCAGCGTCCACACAGGCACTGAAGCTTTCTTT | CSVHTGTEAFF
TRBD2 | TRBJ2-5 | TRBV29-1 | few | TGCAGCGCCTGGACTAGCGGGAGGGAGACCCAGTACTTC | CSAWTSGRETQYF
- | TRBJ1-5 | TRBV20-1 | - | TGCAGTGCTCAGGCCGGGGGAGCCCAGCATTTT | CSAQAGGAQHF
TRBD2 | TRBJ2-1 | TRBV4-2 | - | TGTGCCAGCAGCCAAGATCAGGCCGGGACTAGCGTGAATGAGCAGTTCTTC | CASSQDQAGTSVNEQFF
TRBD2 | TRBJ2-7 | TRBV5-1 | - | TGCGCCAGCAGCAACCCGGGACTAGCGAGCGAGCAGTACTTC | CASSNPGLASEQYF
- | TRBJ1-5 | TRBV5-1 | few | TGCGCCAGCAGCTCCATACCGGGACAAAATCAGCCCCAGCATTTT | CASSSIPGQNQPQHF
- | TRBJ1-1 | TRBV9 | few | TGTGCCAGCAGCGTAGGGGGGGTCAGCCCTGAAGCTTTCTTT | CASSVGGVSPEAFF
- | TRBJ2-4 | TRBV19 | few | TGTGCCAGTAAAAGCCAGGCCAAAAACATTCAGTACTTC | CASKSQAKNIQYF
TRBD1 | TRBJ2-7 | TRBV27 | few | TGTGCCAGCAGTTTATCCGGACAGGGCAGGTTCTACGAGCAGTACTTC | CASSLSGQGRFYEQYF
- | TRBJ2-1 | TRBV12-3/TRBV12-4 | many | TGTGCCAGCAGCCAGGTTAAAGAGCAGTTCTTC | CASSQVKEQFF
TRBD2 | TRBJ2-3 | TRBV6-2/TRBV6-3 | few | TGTGCCAGCAGAAAGGCCGGGAGGGATACGCAGTATTTT | CASRKAGRDTQYF
- | TRBJ2-7 | TRBV7-9 | many | TGTGCCAGCAGCATAGGACCGTTGAACGAGCAGTACTTC | CASSIGPLNEQYF
TRBD1 | TRBJ2-7 | TRBV15 | - | TGTGCCACCACTAGCACCCGTCCCGGGACAGGGGGCCACGGGAGCTCCTACGAGCAGTACTTC | CATTSTRPGTGGHGSSYEQYF
- | TRBJ2-1 | TRBV4-3 | many | TGCGCCAGCAGCCAAAGCGGCCCCTACAATGAGCAGTTCTTC | CASSQSGPYNEQFF
- | TRBJ2-5 | TRBV20-1 | many | TGCAGTGCTGCGGGGAGCCGCCTTACTCCAGAGACCCAGTACTTC | CSAAGSRLTPETQYF
TRBD2 | TRBJ2-7 | TRBV18 | few | TGTGCCAGCTCACCTGGCCCTAGCGGTTACTCCTACGAGCAGTACTTC | CASSPGPSGYSYEQYF
- | TRBJ1-6 | TRBV20-1 | - | TGCAGTGCTAGAGGGGCGGGGACCTATAATTCACCCCTCCACTTT | CSARGAGTYNSPLHF
- | TRBJ1-1 | TRBV29-1 | many | TGCAGCGTTGTGGTCACTGAAGCTTTCTTT | CSVVVTEAFF
- | TRBJ2-7 | TRBV7-9 | - | TGTGCCAGCAGCTTTTCTACCACCTACGAGCAGTACTTC | CASSFSTTYEQYF
TRBD2 | TRBJ2-1 | TRBV4-1 | - | TGCGCCAGCAGCCAACCGGAGGGGACTAGTGGGTACAATGAGCAGTTCTTC | CASSQPEGTSGYNEQFF
- | TRBJ1-1 | TRBV25-1 | few | TGTGCCAGCAGGACAGGCTCCCTCTTTGAAGCTTTCTTT | CASRTGSLFEAFF
TRBD1 | TRBJ1-5 | TRBV6-1 | many | TGTGCCAGCAGTCCTTGGACAGGGCGGGTTGATCAGCCCCAGCATTTT | CASSPWTGRVDQPQHF
- | TRBJ2-2 | TRBV4-1 | - | TGCGCCAGCAGCCACACAGGGGGGGTCACCGGGGAGCTGTTTTTT | CASSHTGGVTGELFF
- | TRBJ2-3 | TRBV14 | - | TGTGCCAGCAGCCAAGATTTAGAAAACTCCCTTAGCTCAGATACGCAGTATTTT | CASSQDLENSLSSDTQYF
TRBD1 | TRBJ2-5 | TRBV5-1 | - | TGCGCCAGCAGCCAACAGGGGACAGCCGTGGGAGAGACCCAGTACTTC | CASSQQGTAVGETQYF
TRBD2 | TRBJ2-5 | TRBV25-1 | once | TGTGCCAGCAGTGCCAGGACTAGCGTCCAAGAGACCCAGTACTTC | CASSARTSVQETQYF
- | TRBJ1-2 | TRBV28 | - | TGTGCCAGCGTAAAGACGGGGGAGTATGGCTACACCTTC | CASVKTGEYGYTF
TRBD2 | TRBJ2-1 | TRBV6-4 | many | TGTGCCAGCAGCCGGGAGGACCACAATGAGCAGTTCTTC | CASSREDHNEQFF
TRBD2 | TRBJ2-7 | TRBV10-3 | - | TGTGCCATCAAACAGCGGGAGGGCTACGAGCAGTACTTC | CAIKQREGYEQYF
- | TRBJ2-5 | TRBV7-9 | once | TGTGCCAGCAGCCCTTCGGCGGTCGCAGCGGAGACCCAGTACTTC | CASSPSAVAAETQYF
TRBD2 | TRBJ2-7 | TRBV29-1 | - | TGCAGCGTTGAAGTGGTGATAACTAGCGGGACCTACGAGCAGTACTTC | CSVEVVITSGTYEQYF
- | TRBJ1-2 | TRBV12-3/TRBV12-4 | many | TGTGCCAGCAGTTTAAGGAACGGGGATGGCTACACCTTC | CASSLRNGDGYTF
- | TRBJ2-5 | TRBV10-3 | many | TGTGCCACCAGGACAGACCAAGAGACCCAGTACTTC | CATRTDQETQYF
- | TRBJ2-3 | TRBV7-8 | - | TGTGCCAGCAGCCCCAACAGGGTCCAGGAAGATACGCAGTATTTT | CASSPNRVQEDTQYF
- | TRBJ2-2 | TRBV10-1 | few | TGCGCCAGCAGTGAGTCCGGACGGAGGACGAACACCGGGGAGCTGTTTTTT | CASSESGRRTNTGELFF
- | TRBJ2-1 | TRBV24-1 | - | TGTGCCACCAGTGACCGTATCAGGGGATCCTACAATGAGCAGTTCTTC | CATSDRIRGSYNEQFF
TRBD1 | TRBJ2-5 | TRBV4-2 | - | TGTGCCAGCAGCCGTAGGACAGGGGCTCGGGAGACCCAGTACTTC | CASSRRTGARETQYF
- | TRBJ1-6 | TRBV12-3/TRBV12-4 | many | TGTGCCAGCAGCTCTGGGCGGTATAATTCACCCCTCCACTTT | CASSSGRYNSPLHF
- | TRBJ2-7 | TRBV9 | - | TGTGCCAGCAGCGTAGAATCGGGGGATACCTACGAGCAGTACTTC | CASSVESGDTYEQYF
TRBD2 | TRBJ2-5 | TRBV7-2 | many | TGTGCCAGCAGCTTATGGACTAGCGGCCAGACCCAGTACTTC | CASSLWTSGQTQYF
TRBD2 | TRBJ2-1 | TRBV28 | many | TGTGCCAGCAGGTCAAGCGGGGGCTTTGGGAATGAGCAGTTCTTC | CASRSSGGFGNEQFF